The present TCR beta chain was sequenced within a study of blood T cells in healthy people across ages. The study's findings and limits: Per million T cells, the diversity of TCR beta decreased roughly linearly as age advanced.

Next came a second PCR, run for about 7 to 11 cycles, which used a sample-barcoded 5' primer along with a J-beta primer mix. One entry per CDR3 protein results from TCRdb running MiXCR on the 5' RACE reads. The table includes fewer than 600,000 distinct CDR3 sequences, 25% to 35% detected once. This clonotype was observed a few times. Its antigen remains unknown. Germline V lookup: CDR1 LGHDT, CDR2 YNNKEL (reference sequence). Trimming took off 0 bases at V and 5 bases at J, with 10 bases between the two ends. CDR3 size: 14 residues. The sample also formed part of further work on T cells of mothers and their children. This second study notes: The authors found no persistent microchimeric T cell clones.

This rearrangement joins TRBV3-1 to TRBJ2-5, with D tentatively TRBD1 or TRBD2 (5 bases each). This clonotype originated in a boy aged 2 to 9 in good health. Sequenced material: blood. CDR3 in amino acids: CASSQESGTETQYF. The CDR3 nucleotides are TGTGCCAGCAGCCAAGAGAGTGGGACGGAGACCCAGTACTTC.